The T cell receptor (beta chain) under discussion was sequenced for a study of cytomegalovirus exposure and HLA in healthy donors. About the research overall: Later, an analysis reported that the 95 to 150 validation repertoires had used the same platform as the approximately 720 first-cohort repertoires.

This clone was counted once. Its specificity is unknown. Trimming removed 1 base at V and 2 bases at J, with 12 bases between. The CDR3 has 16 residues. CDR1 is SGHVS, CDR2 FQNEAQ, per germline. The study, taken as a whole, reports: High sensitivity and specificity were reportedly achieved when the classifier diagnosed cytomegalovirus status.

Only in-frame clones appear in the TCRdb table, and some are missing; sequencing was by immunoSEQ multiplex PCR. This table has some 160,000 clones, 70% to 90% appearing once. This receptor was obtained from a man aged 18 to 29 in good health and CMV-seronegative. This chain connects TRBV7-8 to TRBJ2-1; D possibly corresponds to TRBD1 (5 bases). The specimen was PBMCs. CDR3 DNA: TGTGCCAGCAGCTTAGTTCTTGGGGCTACCTACAATGAGCAGTTCTTC. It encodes CASSLVLGATYNEQFF.